This record covers a single T cell receptor (beta chain). Its antigen remains unknown. The data derive from a study of T cell responses to AZD1222 COVID-19 vaccine. Sequenced by immunoSEQ multiplex PCR; TCRdb stores in-frame clones only, minus some. Here the sample spans roughly 130,000 clones, about 91% being singletons. Study-wide results and caveats: Spike-specific TCRs gained breadth and depth after people received two AZD1222 doses. It should be noted that donors were predominantly white British and more often female, and clonal diversity was possibly underestimated. It was only 6 or 7 AZD1222 recipients who were seropositive at baseline. Spike-wide vaccine-associated CD4 TCRs dominated at 160-218 and 743-854.

The germline gives CDR1 LNHDA, CDR2 SQIVND (reference sequence). With 4 bases clipped from V and 2 bases from J, the junction kept 11 bases outside the gene matches. The CDR3 loop spans 17 amino acids. The sequence derives from an adult in good health. The sample consisted of peripheral blood, taken on day 0 of AZD1222 vaccination. The genes are TRBV19 and TRBJ1-2, with TRBD1 matching 9 bases. The CDR3 sequence is CASSKASWTGVNYGYTF. The CDR3 bases are TGTGCCAGTAGTAAGGCCTCCTGGACAGGGGTGAACTATGGCTACACCTTC. The variable domain in full, completed from reference TRBV19 and TRBJ1-2, reads DGGITQSPKYLFRKEGQNVTLSCEQNLNHDAMYWYRQDPGQGLRLIYYSQIVNDFQKGDIAEGYSVSREKKESFPLTVTSAQKNPTAFYLCASSKASWTGVNYGYTFGSGTRLTVV.